The sequence of this T cell receptor (beta chain) was determined in a study of blood T cell repertoires in COVID-19. Across the study: COVID-19 samples, acute and convalescent, were from the United States, Italy and Spain.

Trimming cost V 6 bases and J 4 bases; bases outside gene matches: 7. This CDR3 spans 15 amino acids. Germline V gene lookup returns CDR1 MNHEY and CDR2 SMNVEV (reference sequence). Per the original methods: The authors estimated nucleated cell counts from reference gene primer amplification. Method: immunoSEQ multiplex PCR; TCRdb's copy keeps in-frame clones and lacks some. V, J and clone size reflect that table, while D and trimming were determined from the DNA. The table shows 100,000 to 150,000 clones, with around 83% occurring only once. The V and J genes are TRBV27 and TRBJ2-2, with TRBD1 matching over 8 bases. This TCR derives from an elderly man with active or convalescent COVID-19. Sequences were obtained from peripheral blood. The chain's CDR3 is CASRKTGAATGELFF. The CDR3 DNA follows: TGTGCCAGCAGAAAGACAGGGGCGGCCACCGGGGAGCTGTTTTTT.